This is a list of T cell receptor beta chains from one sample in a study of T cell responses to AZD1222 COVID-19 vaccine. Here immunoSEQ multiplex PCR was the method, and the copy in TCRdb shows in-frame clones only, minus some. The table has roughly 170,000 clones, 94% seen once. This specimen was peripheral blood, taken 28 days after the second AZD1222 dose. The receptors derive from an adult who received the AZD1222 COVID-19 vaccine. Each CDR3 is given with its conserved first and last residue. The order of the fields is V gene, D gene, J gene, clone size, CDR3 protein, CDR3 DNA. The D gene is left open where the match is weak. Clone size appears in some rows only: once, few, many, or a class for an expanded clone.

TRBV19	TRBD2	TRBJ2-7	.	CASTGSGRGEQYF	TGTGCCAGTACGGGTAGCGGGAGAGGCGAGCAGTACTTC
TRBV2	TRBD1	TRBJ1-1	few	CASRGTDIEAFF	TGTGCCAGCAGAGGGACAGATATTGAAGCTTTCTTT
TRBV7-2	TRBD2	TRBJ2-5	.	CASSFGLAGGGGETQYF	TGTGCCAGCAGCTTCGGACTAGCGGGAGGGGGAGGAGAGACCCAGTACTTC
TRBV6-2/TRBV6-3	TRBD2	TRBJ2-1	.	CASSRGGYEQFF	TGTGCCAGCAGTCGCGGGGGGTATGAGCAGTTCTTC
TRBV2	.	TRBJ1-3	.	CASSGLPSGNTIYF	TGTGCCAGCAGTGGGTTGCCCTCTGGAAACACCATATATTTT
TRBV7-3	TRBD1	TRBJ2-5	.	CASSLGGTGGPETQYF	TGTGCCAGCAGCTTAGGCGGGACAGGGGGACCAGAGACCCAGTACTTC
TRBV19	.	TRBJ1-5	.	CASSWAQSNQPQHF	TGTGCCAGTAGTTGGGCGCAGTCCAATCAGCCCCAGCATTTT
TRBV5-5	.	TRBJ1-5	.	CASSFAGEANQPQHF	TGTGCCAGCAGCTTTGCCGGGGAGGCAAATCAGCCCCAGCATTTT
TRBV12-3/TRBV12-4	.	TRBJ1-6	.	CASSLRTSPLHF	TGTGCCAGCAGTTTACGAACCTCACCCCTCCACTTT
TRBV28	.	TRBJ1-1	.	CASSLYPLEAFF	TGTGCCAGCAGTTTATACCCCCTTGAAGCTTTCTTT
TRBV19	.	TRBJ2-5	.	CASSIGRERREETQYF	TGTGCCAGTAGTATAGGCAGGGAGAGGCGTGAAGAGACCCAGTACTTC
TRBV6-5	.	TRBJ1-6	.	CASRWDGREDSPLHF	TGTGCCAGCAGATGGGACGGGCGGGAAGATTCACCCCTCCACTTT
TRBV7-9	.	TRBJ1-1	.	CASSSTTVNTEAFF	TGTGCCAGCAGCTCGACCACAGTGAACACTGAAGCTTTCTTT
TRBV20-1	.	TRBJ1-2	.	CSARDFYGYTF	TGCAGTGCTCGGGACTTTTATGGCTACACCTTC
TRBV5-4	.	TRBJ2-1	once	CASSFTGTDEQFF	TGTGCCAGCAGCTTCACAGGTACGGATGAGCAGTTCTTC
TRBV5-5	TRBD1	TRBJ1-5	.	CASSLGTASNQPQHF	TGTGCCAGCAGCCTTGGGACAGCTAGCAATCAGCCCCAGCATTTT
TRBV4-3	TRBD1	TRBJ1-2	.	CASSQELTGGYTF	TGCGCCAGCAGCCAAGAACTCACAGGGGGGTACACCTTC
TRBV6-1	TRBD1	TRBJ2-7	.	CASSDGTGARQYF	TGTGCCAGCAGTGATGGGACAGGGGCCCGGCAGTACTTC
TRBV6-5	TRBD1	TRBJ1-4	.	CASSSPGQGKEKLFF	TGTGCCAGCAGTTCCCCGGGACAGGGGAAGGAAAAACTGTTTTTT
TRBV10-3	.	TRBJ1-2	.	CAIRHRANYGYTF	TGTGCCATCAGGCACCGAGCTAACTATGGCTACACCTTC
TRBV7-4	.	TRBJ2-1	.	CASSLFGRTPLNEQFF	TGTGCCAGCAGCTTATTCGGCCGTACTCCCCTCAATGAGCAGTTCTTC
TRBV11-2	.	TRBJ1-2	.	CASSEKMARAYGYTF	TGTGCCAGCAGCGAAAAGATGGCCCGCGCTTATGGCTACACCTTC
TRBV19	.	TRBJ2-3	.	CASSPQVTSTDTQYF	TGTGCCAGTAGTCCTCAAGTAACTAGCACAGATACGCAGTATTTT
TRBV7-8	TRBD2	TRBJ2-7	.	CASRLAGDEQYF	TGTGCCAGCAGACTAGCGGGAGACGAGCAGTACTTC
TRBV6-2/TRBV6-3	TRBD2	TRBJ2-2	once	CASSYSGLAGGTGELFF	TGTGCCAGCAGTTACTCGGGCTTGGCGGGGGGCACCGGGGAGCTGTTTTTT
TRBV19	TRBD1	TRBJ1-6	.	CASTESTLGDRLLIPLHF	TGTGCCAGTACCGAGAGCACCTTAGGGGACAGGTTATTGATCCCCCTCCACTTT
TRBV19	TRBD1	TRBJ2-7	.	CASSRDSQNYEQYF	TGTGCCAGTAGTAGGGACAGCCAAAATTACGAGCAGTACTTC
TRBV7-3	.	TRBJ2-7	.	CASSLLAESNYEQYF	TGTGCCAGCAGCTTACTGGCAGAATCAAACTACGAGCAGTACTTC
TRBV20-1	.	TRBJ2-1	.	CSARADNEQFF	TGCAGTGCTAGAGCGGACAATGAGCAGTTCTTC
TRBV6-5	.	TRBJ1-5	.	CASSQHRNQPQHF	TGTGCCAGCAGCCAACACCGAAATCAGCCCCAGCATTTT
TRBV28	.	TRBJ2-7	.	CASRARTYEQYF	TGTGCCAGCAGGGCAAGGACCTACGAGCAGTACTTC
TRBV27	.	TRBJ2-7	.	CASSSSLSSYEQYF	TGTGCCAGCAGCTCGAGCTTGAGCTCCTACGAGCAGTACTTC
TRBV19	.	TRBJ1-5	once	CASNGLWTDQPQHF	TGTGCCAGTAACGGACTATGGACTGATCAGCCCCAGCATTTT
TRBV28	TRBD2	TRBJ2-7	.	CASSPTLAGVHEQYF	TGTGCCAGCAGCCCTACTTTGGCGGGAGTTCACGAGCAGTACTTC
TRBV13	TRBD2	TRBJ2-3	.	CASSLEGGLRDTQYF	TGTGCCAGCAGCTTGGAGGGAGGGCTTCGAGATACGCAGTATTTT
TRBV19	.	TRBJ1-4	.	CASTSVWDGSEKLFF	TGTGCCAGTACCTCGGTATGGGACGGATCTGAAAAACTGTTTTTT
TRBV5-1	.	TRBJ1-1	.	CASSLTGSSNTEAFF	TGCGCCAGCAGCTTGACAGGCTCCTCGAACACTGAAGCTTTCTTT
TRBV7-2	.	TRBJ2-1	.	CASSLILGQSSYNEQFF	TGTGCCAGCAGCTTAATTTTAGGACAGAGCTCCTACAATGAGCAGTTCTTC
TRBV7-9	.	TRBJ1-6	few	CASSLNNSPLHF	TGTGCCAGCAGCTTAAATAATTCACCCCTCCACTTT
TRBV6-5	.	TRBJ1-6	.	CASSYDSLKESPLHF	TGTGCCAGCAGTTACGACAGCCTGAAGGAATCACCCCTCCACTTT
TRBV28	.	TRBJ1-1	.	CASSNRELENTEAFF	TGTGCCAGTAGTAACAGGGAATTAGAGAACACTGAAGCTTTCTTT
TRBV11-2	.	TRBJ2-1	.	CASSLDWGGLGEQFF	TGTGCCAGCAGCTTAGATTGGGGGGGGCTCGGTGAGCAGTTCTTC
TRBV25-1	.	TRBJ1-1	.	CASSFGADSAEAFF	TGTGCCAGCAGTTTTGGGGCCGACAGTGCTGAAGCTTTCTTT
TRBV6-5	TRBD1	TRBJ1-4	.	CASSTGQEAEKLFF	TGTGCCAGCAGCACGGGACAGGAAGCCGAAAAACTGTTTTTT
TRBV6-6	.	TRBJ1-2	.	CATGAIGYTF	TGTGCCACAGGGGCTATCGGCTACACCTTC
TRBV7-2	.	TRBJ1-4	.	CASSPQLASNEKLFF	TGTGCCAGCAGCCCCCAATTGGCCTCCAATGAAAAACTGTTTTTT
TRBV19	.	TRBJ1-1	.	CATRQVGTGDTEAFF	TGTGCCACTCGACAGGTGGGTACGGGAGACACTGAAGCTTTCTTT